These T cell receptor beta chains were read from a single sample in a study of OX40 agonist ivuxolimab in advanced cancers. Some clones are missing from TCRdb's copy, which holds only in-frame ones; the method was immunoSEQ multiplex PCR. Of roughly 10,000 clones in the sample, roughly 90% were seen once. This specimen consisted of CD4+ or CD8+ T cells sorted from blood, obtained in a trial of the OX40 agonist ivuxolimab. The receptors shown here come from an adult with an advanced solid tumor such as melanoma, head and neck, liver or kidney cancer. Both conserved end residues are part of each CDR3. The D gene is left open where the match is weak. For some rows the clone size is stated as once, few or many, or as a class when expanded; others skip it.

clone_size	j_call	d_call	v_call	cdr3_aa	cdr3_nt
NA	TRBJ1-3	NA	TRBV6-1	CASSEGVTGNTVYF	TGTGCCAGCAGTGAAGGGGTAACTGGAAACACCGTATATTTT
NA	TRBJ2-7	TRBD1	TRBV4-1	CASSQEWDRGDEQYF	TGCGCCAGCAGCCAAGAGTGGGACAGGGGTGACGAGCAGTACTTC
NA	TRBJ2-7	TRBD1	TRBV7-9	CASSGDRGPYEQYF	TGTGCCAGCAGCGGCGACAGGGGACCCTACGAGCAGTACTTC
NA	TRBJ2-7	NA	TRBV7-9	CASSSDYHEQYF	TGTGCCAGCAGCTCCGACTATCACGAGCAGTACTTC
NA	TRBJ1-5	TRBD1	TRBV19	CASSIGQGAGNQPQHF	TGTGCCAGTAGTATAGGACAGGGGGCAGGAAATCAGCCCCAGCATTTT
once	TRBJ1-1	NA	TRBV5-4	CASSFGNTEAFF	TGTGCCAGCAGTTTTGGGAACACTGAAGCTTTCTTT
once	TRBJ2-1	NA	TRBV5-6	CASSSEGHYNEQFF	TGTGCCAGCAGCTCCGAGGGTCACTACAATGAGCAGTTCTTC
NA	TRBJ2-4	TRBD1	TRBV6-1	CASSESPGQGRIRAKNIQYF	TGTGCCAGCAGTGAATCCCCGGGACAGGGAAGGATAAGGGCCAAAAACATTCAGTACTTC
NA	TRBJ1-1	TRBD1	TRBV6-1	CAGRAGTVNTEAFF	TGTGCCGGCAGGGCCGGGACAGTGAACACTGAAGCTTTCTTT
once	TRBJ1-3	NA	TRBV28	CASSFPGTRAVGNTIYF	TGTGCCAGCAGTTTCCCAGGGACGAGGGCAGTAGGAAACACCATATATTTT
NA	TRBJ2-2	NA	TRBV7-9	CASSLTPTGELFF	TGTGCCAGCAGCTTAACCCCCACCGGGGAGCTGTTTTTT
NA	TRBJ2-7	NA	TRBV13	CASSLNYEQYF	TGTGCCAGCAGCTTGAACTACGAGCAGTACTTC
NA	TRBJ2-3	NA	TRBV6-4	CASSHKGGSTDTQYF	TGTGCCAGCAGCCACAAGGGGGGGAGCACAGATACGCAGTATTTT
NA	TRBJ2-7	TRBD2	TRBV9	CASSVGSSGGTYEQYF	TGTGCCAGCAGCGTAGGTTCGAGCGGGGGGACCTACGAGCAGTACTTC
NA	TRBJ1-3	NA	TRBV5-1	CASSLAGVSGNTIYF	TGTGCCAGCAGCCTCGCGGGGGTTTCTGGAAACACCATATATTTT
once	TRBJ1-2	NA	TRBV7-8	CASSRFNYGYTF	TGTGCCAGCAGCCGATTTAACTATGGCTACACCTTC
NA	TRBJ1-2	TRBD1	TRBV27	CASSLSNRGGGYTF	TGTGCCAGCAGTTTATCCAACAGGGGAGGGGGCTACACCTTC
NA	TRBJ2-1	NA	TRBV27	CASSLGRMSNEQFF	TGTGCCAGCAGTTTAGGCAGAATGTCCAATGAGCAGTTCTTC
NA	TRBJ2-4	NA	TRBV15	CATGRPTQNIQYF	TGTGCCACGGGTAGGCCCACACAAAACATTCAGTACTTC
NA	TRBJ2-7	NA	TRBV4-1	CASSQGGGSGEQYF	TGCGCCAGCAGCCAAGGGGGGGGCTCAGGGGAGCAGTACTTC
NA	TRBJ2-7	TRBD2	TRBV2	CASSELLGTSGTYEQYF	TGTGCCAGCAGTGAGCTATTAGGGACTAGCGGTACTTACGAGCAGTACTTC
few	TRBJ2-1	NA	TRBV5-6	CASRPGTANEQFF	TGTGCCAGCAGGCCCGGGACGGCGAATGAGCAGTTCTTC
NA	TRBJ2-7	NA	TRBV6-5	CASSYFRTYEQYF	TGTGCCAGCAGTTACTTCAGGACCTACGAGCAGTACTTC
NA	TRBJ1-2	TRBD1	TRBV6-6	CASRSGTGPWGYTF	TGTGCCAGCAGATCCGGGACAGGGCCCTGGGGCTACACCTTC
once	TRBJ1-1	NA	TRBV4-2	CASCNIGQNTEAFF	TGTGCCAGCTGCAACATCGGACAGAACACTGAAGCTTTCTTT
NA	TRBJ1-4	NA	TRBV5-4	CASSFRGGEKLFF	TGTGCCAGCAGCTTTAGGGGCGGTGAAAAACTGTTTTTT
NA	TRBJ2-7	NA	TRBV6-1	CASSDWVNEQYF	TGTGCCAGCAGCGACTGGGTAAACGAGCAGTACTTC
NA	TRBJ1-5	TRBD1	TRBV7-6	CASSLGAGGEGGNQPQHF	TGTGCCAGCAGCTTAGGGGCAGGGGGCGAAGGTGGCAATCAGCCCCAGCATTTT
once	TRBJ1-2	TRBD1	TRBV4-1	CASSLGTGLGYGYTF	TGCGCCAGCAGCCTCGGGACAGGCTTGGGATATGGCTACACCTTC
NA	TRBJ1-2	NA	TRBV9	CASSGSANYGYTF	TGTGCCAGCAGCGGATCAGCCAACTATGGCTACACCTTC
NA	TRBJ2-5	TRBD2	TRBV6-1	CASSEWSGGNQETQYF	TGTGCCAGCAGTGAATGGAGCGGGGGAAATCAAGAGACCCAGTACTTC
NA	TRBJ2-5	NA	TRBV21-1	CASSERTSGEETQYF	TGTGCCAGCAGCGAGCGGACTAGCGGGGAGGAGACCCAGTACTTC
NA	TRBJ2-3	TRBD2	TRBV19	CASSAYSGGTTDTQYF	TGTGCCAGTAGTGCCTATAGCGGGGGGACCACAGATACGCAGTATTTT
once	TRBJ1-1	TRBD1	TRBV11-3	CASSPTWDRGGTEAFF	TGTGCCAGCAGCCCGACGTGGGACAGGGGAGGGACTGAAGCTTTCTTT
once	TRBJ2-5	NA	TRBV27	CASSLSTNQETQYF	TGTGCCAGCAGTTTAAGTACTAACCAAGAGACCCAGTACTTC